Listed below are T cell receptor beta chains from one sample, sequenced in a study of blood T cells in healthy people across ages. TCRdb passed the 5' RACE reads through MiXCR, listing each CDR3 protein once. This table has about 290,000 distinct CDR3 sequences, 25% to 30% appearing once. Sequencing was carried out using blood. The receptors here all came from a woman in her sixties or seventies in good health. The CDR3 runs from the conserved cysteine through the conserved F or W. D genes are given only for firm matches. Only some rows state a clone size, as once, few, many or a class for expanded clones.

length	V	size	J	D	DNA	CDR3
14	TRBV20-1	once	TRBJ2-7	TRBD2	TGCAGTGCCTACTCTAGCGGGGCGTCCTACGAGCAGTACTTC	CSAYSSGASYEQYF
11	TRBV20-1	few	TRBJ2-7	TRBD1	TGCAGTGCCCCACAGGGGATCGAGCAGTACTTC	CSAPQGIEQYF
19	TRBV7-8	few	TRBJ2-2	TRBD2	TGTGCCAGCAGCTCGGGACTAGCGGGAAGAAGAAGGAACACCGGGGAGCTGTTTTTT	CASSSGLAGRRRNTGELFF
15	TRBV7-2	.	TRBJ2-3	.	TGTGCCAGCAGTCGCGGCCGGTTAATCACAGATACGCAGTATTTT	CASSRGRLITDTQYF
15	TRBV28	few	TRBJ2-7	.	TGTGCCAGCAGCCCCGGCGAGGAGGGTTCCTACGAGCAGTACTTC	CASSPGEEGSYEQYF
13	TRBV20-1	.	TRBJ2-2	.	TGCAGTGGTTGGACATCAAACACCGGGGAGCTGTTTTTT	CSGWTSNTGELFF
17	TRBV6-1	few	TRBJ2-2	TRBD1	TGTGCCAGCAGCCCAGACAGGGGGCGTCCCAACACCGGGGAGCTGTTTTTT	CASSPDRGRPNTGELFF
15	TRBV27	.	TRBJ1-5	.	TGTGCCAGCAGTTTAGGGCAGTCAAGCAATCAGCCCCAGCATTTT	CASSLGQSSNQPQHF
16	TRBV3-1	.	TRBJ2-2	TRBD2	TGTGCCAGCAGCAACCGACTAGCGGGAGGGCCCGGGGAGCTGTTTTTT	CASSNRLAGGPGELFF
15	TRBV20-1	.	TRBJ1-5	.	TGCAGTGCTACACTCAGGGAAGGGGGCAATCAGCCCCAGCATTTT	CSATLREGGNQPQHF
15	TRBV6-5	.	TRBJ2-3	.	TGTGCCAGCAGTTTAGGACGGTCCGATATAGATACACGGTATTTT	CASSLGRSDIDTRYF
14	TRBV14	.	TRBJ1-4	TRBD1	TGTGCCACCCACGGGGCAGGGGGCAAGGGGTGGCTGTTTTTT	CATHGAGGKGWLFF
17	TRBV6-5	few	TRBJ2-3	.	TGTGCCAGCAGTTATGGGGGGGCTAAAAAAAGCACAGATACGCAGTATTTT	CASSYGGAKKSTDTQYF
17	TRBV2	.	TRBJ2-3	TRBD2	TGTGCCAGCAGTGGGACTAGCGGGAGAAGGGGCACAGATACGCAGTATTTT	CASSGTSGRRGTDTQYF
14	TRBV11-2	.	TRBJ2-7	.	TGTGCCAGCAGCTTAGTCATTACACCCTACGAGCAGTACTTC	CASSLVITPYEQYF
14	TRBV28	.	TRBJ1-5	.	TGTGCCAGCAGCAACGGAGGGGCGGGTCAGCCCCAGCATTTT	CASSNGGAGQPQHF
13	TRBV28	few	TRBJ2-7	.	TGTGCCAGCAGTGACGACAACTCCTACGAGCAGTACTTC	CASSDDNSYEQYF
14	TRBV28	.	TRBJ1-6	.	TGTGCCAGCAGGACAGGTTCGTTCAATTCACCCCTCCACTTT	CASRTGSFNSPLHF
12	TRBV20-1	.	TRBJ1-2	.	TGCAGTGCTAGAGTCCATGTGGGTGGCTACACCTTC	CSARVHVGGYTF
16	TRBV3-1	few	TRBJ2-5	TRBD2	TGTGCCAGCAGCCAAGCGACTAGCGGGAGTGGGGAGACCCAGTACTTC	CASSQATSGSGETQYF
13	TRBV20-1	.	TRBJ1-2	TRBD1	TGCAGTGCGACACGACAGGGTTACTATGGCTACACCTTC	CSATRQGYYGYTF
14	TRBV6-5	many	TRBJ1-3	.	TGTGCCAGCAAAGACTACGGCTCTGGAAACACCATATATTTT	CASKDYGSGNTIYF
13	TRBV12-3/TRBV12-4	.	TRBJ2-5	TRBD2	TGTGCCAGCCGAGGAGCGGGGAGGGAGACCCAGTACTTC	CASRGAGRETQYF
15	TRBV6-1	few	TRBJ1-4	.	TGTGCCAGCAGTGATCCCGGACAGCCTAATGAAAAACTGTTTTTT	CASSDPGQPNEKLFF
11	TRBV2	.	TRBJ1-3	.	TGTGCCAGCGGGACGGCCTCCACCATATATTTT	CASGTASTIYF
13	TRBV10-3	.	TRBJ1-5	.	TGTGCCATCAGCCTGGACAGCAATCAGCCCCAGCATTTT	CAISLDSNQPQHF
14	TRBV28	.	TRBJ2-2	.	TGTGCCAGCAGGCCTGACAGGTTCCCCGGGGAGCTGTTTTTT	CASRPDRFPGELFF
16	TRBV28	.	TRBJ1-5	.	TGTGCCAGCAGTTTCGGGGAGACAGGAAGCAATCAGCCCCAGCATTTT	CASSFGETGSNQPQHF